A selection of T cell receptor beta chains follows, all from one sample in a study of long-term antiretroviral therapy in people with HIV. The repertoire was sequenced with immunoSEQ multiplex PCR; TCRdb's copy has only in-frame clones and lacks some. Among under 20,000 clones listed, about 81% were seen once. Sequences were derived from unsorted PBMCs, sampled around 3.2 years after starting antiretroviral therapy. These receptors were collected from a woman in her 40s with HIV. Each CDR3 is given with its conserved first and last residue. A D gene is named only where the DNA matches it firmly. Size values are once, few and many counts, or a class for expanded clones, and some rows have none.

d_call,j_call,v_call,clone_size,cdr3_aa
-,TRBJ2-1,TRBV2,few,CASTERGTPQGEQFF
-,TRBJ1-6,TRBV30,-,CASGAYNSPLHF
TRBD2,TRBJ2-5,TRBV7-9,-,CASSRGLAGGYQETQYF
TRBD2,TRBJ2-6,TRBV27,-,CASAAAGAGANVLTF
-,TRBJ1-5,TRBV18,-,CASSPGGTLNQPQHF
TRBD2,TRBJ2-7,TRBV19,-,CASSIRLAGGTTYEQYF
-,TRBJ2-3,TRBV18,few,CASSPRPDTQYF
TRBD1,TRBJ1-2,TRBV4-1,few,CASSQAHIDRDGYTF
-,TRBJ1-1,TRBV5-1,-,CASSFGRGDTEAFF
-,TRBJ1-2,TRBV6-6,-,CASSYSRWLDYGYTF
-,TRBJ1-4,TRBV10-3,-,CAISESGVNEKLFF
-,TRBJ1-1,TRBV6-1,few,CASSRIGSTEAFF
-,TRBJ1-2,TRBV5-6,once,CASSLDSRDYGYTF
-,TRBJ2-5,TRBV6-1,-,CASSSDTYQETQYF
-,TRBJ1-2,TRBV6-6,once,CASSVGQGGGYTF
-,TRBJ2-5,TRBV9,-,CASSLRGMGQETQYF
TRBD1,TRBJ2-5,TRBV11-2,-,CASSLTGGDIKTQYF
-,TRBJ2-2,TRBV18,-,CASSPGRNTGELFF
-,TRBJ1-2,TRBV5-6,-,CASSPEGHNYGYTF
-,TRBJ1-1,TRBV10-3,few,CAISKGVVRNTEAFF
-,TRBJ1-4,TRBV25-1,-,CASIGGLGGYEKLFF
-,TRBJ2-2,TRBV6-6,-,CASEGRGNTGELFF
-,TRBJ2-3,TRBV9,-,CASRRHSSTDTQYF
-,TRBJ1-4,TRBV5-1,-,CASSPRVGEKLFF
-,TRBJ2-2,TRBV7-9,-,CASTPEGQINTGELFF
-,TRBJ2-3,TRBV5-1,-,CASSLPLSTDTQYF
TRBD1,TRBJ1-2,TRBV5-4,-,CASSLAWGQGKYGYTF
TRBD1,TRBJ1-2,TRBV7-9,-,CASSLDSHRGLNYGYTF
-,TRBJ1-1,TRBV18,few,CASSPGGAYTEAFF
-,TRBJ2-1,TRBV11-2,-,CASSLGSNEQFF
-,TRBJ1-6,TRBV13,-,CASSRRDLSSPLHF
-,TRBJ1-4,TRBV10-2,-,CASSGEGAEKLFF
-,TRBJ2-7,TRBV29-1,-,CSVVSQGGEQYF
TRBD1,TRBJ1-5,TRBV5-1,-,CASSLGQGDQPQHF
-,TRBJ2-1,TRBV5-1,-,CASSLSGLFNEQFF
-,TRBJ2-3,TRBV15,-,CATSRRDWTDTQYF
-,TRBJ2-7,TRBV7-9,-,CASWRDGSTYEQYF
-,TRBJ1-2,TRBV30,-,CAWSARANYGYTF
TRBD1,TRBJ2-3,TRBV9,-,CASSSRGQGTDTQYF
TRBD1,TRBJ1-1,TRBV9,few,CASSGGQGNTEAFF
-,TRBJ1-1,TRBV28,-,CASSFLGTEAFF
TRBD1,TRBJ1-2,TRBV4-1,-,CASSQGGMGQGAEGYTF
-,TRBJ1-2,TRBV5-1,-,CASSLAAGTNYGYTF
-,TRBJ1-1,TRBV10-3,medium-sized,CATWTANTEAFF
-,TRBJ1-2,TRBV10-3,-,CAVIIGEGGLGGYTF
TRBD1,TRBJ1-1,TRBV30,-,CAWSVDGTGVLATEAFF
TRBD1,TRBJ2-5,TRBV5-4,-,CASSYRDRVTETQYF
-,TRBJ1-2,TRBV28,once,CASRTTGPRGYTF
-,TRBJ1-3,TRBV6-1,-,CASTSEGKGNTIYF